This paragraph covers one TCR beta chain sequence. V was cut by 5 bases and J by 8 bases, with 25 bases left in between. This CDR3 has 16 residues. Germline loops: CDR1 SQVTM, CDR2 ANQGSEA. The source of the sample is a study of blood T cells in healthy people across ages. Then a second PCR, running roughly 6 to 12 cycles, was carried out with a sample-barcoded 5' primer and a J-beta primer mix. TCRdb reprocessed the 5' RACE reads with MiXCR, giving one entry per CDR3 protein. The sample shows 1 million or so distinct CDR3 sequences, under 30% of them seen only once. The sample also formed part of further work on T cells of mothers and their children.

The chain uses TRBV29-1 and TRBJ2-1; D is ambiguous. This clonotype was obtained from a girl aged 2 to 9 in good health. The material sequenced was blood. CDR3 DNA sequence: TGCAGCGTTATCTTAACGGCCAGGAGCCCCGCTGATGAGCAGTTCTTC. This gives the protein CSVILTARSPADEQFF.